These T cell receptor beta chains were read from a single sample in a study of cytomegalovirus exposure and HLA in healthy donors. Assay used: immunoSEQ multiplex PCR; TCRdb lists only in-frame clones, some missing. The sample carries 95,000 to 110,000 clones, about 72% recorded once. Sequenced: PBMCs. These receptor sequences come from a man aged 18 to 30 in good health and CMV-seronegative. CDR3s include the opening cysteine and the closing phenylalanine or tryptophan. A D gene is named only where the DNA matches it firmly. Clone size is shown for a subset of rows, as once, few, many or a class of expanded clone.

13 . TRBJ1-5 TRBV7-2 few CASSREPNQPQHF TGTGCCAGCAGCCGCGAACCCAATCAGCCCCAGCATTTT
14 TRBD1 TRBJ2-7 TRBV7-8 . CASSPRDRSNEQYF TGTGCCAGCAGCCCCCGGGACAGGTCGAACGAGCAGTACTTC
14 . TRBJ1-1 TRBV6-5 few CASRRDSLNTEAFF TGTGCCAGCAGGCGTGACAGCTTGAACACTGAAGCTTTCTTT
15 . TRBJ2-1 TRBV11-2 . CASSITSSSYNEQFF TGTGCCAGCAGCATAACGAGTAGTTCCTACAATGAGCAGTTCTTC
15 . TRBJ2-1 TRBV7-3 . CASSPDPGEINEQFF TGTGCCAGCAGCCCGGATCCGGGAGAAATCAATGAGCAGTTCTTC
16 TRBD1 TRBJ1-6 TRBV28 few CASCRDRSSYNSPLHF TGTGCCAGCTGCCGGGACAGGAGCTCCTATAATTCACCCCTCCACTTT
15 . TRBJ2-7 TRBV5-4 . CASSLGGPSSYEQYF TGTGCCAGCAGCTTGGGCGGGCCAAGCTCCTACGAGCAGTACTTC
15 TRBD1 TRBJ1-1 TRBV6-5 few CASSYSGQGWTEAFF TGTGCCAGCAGTTACTCGGGACAGGGGTGGACTGAAGCTTTCTTT
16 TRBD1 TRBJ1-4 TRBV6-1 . CASSGVTGGVGEKLFF TGTGCCAGCAGTGGAGTAACAGGGGGCGTTGGCGAAAAACTGTTTTTT
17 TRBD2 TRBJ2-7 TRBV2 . CASSYGTSGAEWGEQYF TGTGCCAGCAGCTACGGGACTAGCGGGGCCGAATGGGGGGAGCAGTACTTC
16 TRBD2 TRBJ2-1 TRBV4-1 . CASSPVTSGRGFGQFF TGCGCCAGCAGCCCCGTTACTAGCGGTCGGGGGTTCGGGCAGTTCTTC
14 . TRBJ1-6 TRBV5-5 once CASSTTPAGSPLHF TGTGCCAGCAGCACTACACCAGCGGGTTCACCCCTCCACTTT
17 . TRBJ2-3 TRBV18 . CASSPLRDKDAPDTQYF TGTGCCAGCTCACCACTCCGGGACAAGGATGCGCCAGATACGCAGTATTTT
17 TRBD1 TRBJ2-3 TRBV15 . CATSPEGPGGGTDTQYF TGTGCCACCAGCCCGGAGGGCCCAGGGGGCGGCACAGATACGCAGTATTTT
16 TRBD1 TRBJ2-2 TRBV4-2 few CASSLSGAGGTGELFF TGTGCCAGCAGCCTCAGTGGTGCAGGGGGTACCGGGGAGCTGTTTTTT
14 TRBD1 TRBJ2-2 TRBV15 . CATSVDRGPGELFF TGTGCCACCAGCGTGGACAGGGGGCCCGGGGAGCTGTTTTTT
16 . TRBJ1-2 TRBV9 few CASSAWGGPLNYGYTF TGTGCCAGCAGCGCCTGGGGGGGGCCCCTTAACTATGGCTACACCTTC
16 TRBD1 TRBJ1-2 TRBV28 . CASSLPTGGAQYGYTF TGTGCCAGCAGTTTACCGACAGGGGGCGCCCAATATGGCTACACCTTC
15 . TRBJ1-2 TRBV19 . CASSIDSTMSGGYTF TGTGCCAGTAGCATCGACAGTACCATGTCGGGTGGCTACACCTTC
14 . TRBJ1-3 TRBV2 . CASRPDSSGNTIYF TGTGCCAGCAGGCCCGACTCCTCTGGAAACACCATATATTTT
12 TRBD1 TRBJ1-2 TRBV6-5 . CASQTGGYGYTF TGTGCCAGCCAGACAGGGGGATATGGCTACACCTTC
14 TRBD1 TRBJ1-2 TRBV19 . CASSHGQGPYGYTF TGTGCCAGTAGTCACGGACAGGGACCCTATGGCTACACCTTC
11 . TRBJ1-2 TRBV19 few CASSTGDGYTF TGTGCCAGTAGTACCGGGGATGGCTACACCTTC
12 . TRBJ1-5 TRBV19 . CATSTENQPQHF TGTGCCACATCGACAGAGAATCAGCCCCAGCATTTT
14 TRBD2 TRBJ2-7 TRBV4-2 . CASSPGLAFPEQYF TGTGCCAGCAGCCCGGGACTAGCGTTCCCCGAGCAGTACTTC
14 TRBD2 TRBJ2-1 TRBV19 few CASRRLAGDNEQFF TGTGCCAGTAGGCGGCTAGCGGGGGACAATGAGCAGTTCTTC
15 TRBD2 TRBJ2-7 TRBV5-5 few CASSFRTSGVYEQYF TGTGCCAGCAGCTTCCGGACTAGCGGGGTCTACGAGCAGTACTTC
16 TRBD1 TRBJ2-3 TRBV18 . CASSPLDRGGTDTQYF TGTGCCAGCTCACCCTTGGACAGGGGAGGAACAGATACGCAGTATTTT
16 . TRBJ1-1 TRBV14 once CASSPRGNPGGTEAFF TGTGCCAGCAGCCCGCGGGGGAACCCGGGGGGCACTGAAGCTTTCTTT
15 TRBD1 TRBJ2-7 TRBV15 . CATSRDRAVVYEQYF TGTGCCACCAGCAGGGACAGGGCGGTGGTCTACGAGCAGTACTTC
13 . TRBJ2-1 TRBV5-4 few CASSSGLEGEQFF TGTGCCAGCAGTTCCGGTTTGGAGGGTGAGCAGTTCTTC
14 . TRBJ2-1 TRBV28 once CASSPAKPYNEQFF TGTGCCAGCAGTCCCGCCAAGCCCTACAATGAGCAGTTCTTC
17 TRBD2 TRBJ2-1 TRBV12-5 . CASGFNLAGGPQGEQFF TGTGCTAGTGGTTTCAACCTAGCGGGGGGGCCACAGGGTGAGCAGTTCTTC
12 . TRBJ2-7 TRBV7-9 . CASSTVLYEQYF TGTGCCAGCAGCACAGTACTCTACGAGCAGTACTTC